The source of this TCR beta chain is a study of radiation and T cells in renal cell carcinoma. Whole-study results and caveats: Baseline intratumoral clonotype presence is unknown without pretreatment biopsies.

Time point meaning: baseline pretreatment blood. Treatment indicated: 15 Gy SBRT to primary tumor, nephrectomy 4 weeks later. The assay was immunoSEQ multiplex PCR, and TCRdb's table has in-frame clones only and misses some. The sample yields 150,000 or so clones, less than 90% seen once. For this clone: Its specificity is not known.

Per germline, CDR1 GTSNPN and CDR2 SVGIG (reference sequence). This CDR3 is built from 15 residues. V dropped 3 bases and J dropped 2 bases, with 16 bases sitting between them. This receptor was identified in a woman aged 70 to 79 with renal cell carcinoma. Sequenced here: blood, sampled from a patient whose treatment included radiotherapy and nephrectomy. The V gene is TRBV30, the J gene TRBJ1-1; perhaps TRBD1 as D (5 bases). Written as DNA, the CDR3 is TGTGCCTGGAGCGGGGGACTCTCCTTTAACACTGAAGCTTTCTTT. This gives the protein CAWSGGLSFNTEAFF.